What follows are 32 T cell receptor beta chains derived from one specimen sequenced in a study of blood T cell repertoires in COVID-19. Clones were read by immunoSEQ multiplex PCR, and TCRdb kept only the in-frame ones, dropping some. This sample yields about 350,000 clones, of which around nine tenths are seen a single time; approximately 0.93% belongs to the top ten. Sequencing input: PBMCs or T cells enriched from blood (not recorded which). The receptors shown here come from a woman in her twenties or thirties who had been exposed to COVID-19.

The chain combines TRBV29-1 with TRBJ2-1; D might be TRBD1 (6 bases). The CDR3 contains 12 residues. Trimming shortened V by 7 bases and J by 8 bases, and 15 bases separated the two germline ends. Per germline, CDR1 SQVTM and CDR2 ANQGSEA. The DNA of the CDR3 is TGCAGCGGGGTACTACAGGGCTATGAGCAGTTCTTC. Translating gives CSGVLQGYEQFF.

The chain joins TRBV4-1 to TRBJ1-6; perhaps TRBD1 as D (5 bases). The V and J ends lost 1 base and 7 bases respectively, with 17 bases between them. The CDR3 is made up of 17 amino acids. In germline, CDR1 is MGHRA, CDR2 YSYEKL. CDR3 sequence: CASSQGGQTGANSPLHF. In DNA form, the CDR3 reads TGCGCCAGCAGCCAAGGGGGTCAGACTGGGGCAAATTCACCCCTCCACTTT.

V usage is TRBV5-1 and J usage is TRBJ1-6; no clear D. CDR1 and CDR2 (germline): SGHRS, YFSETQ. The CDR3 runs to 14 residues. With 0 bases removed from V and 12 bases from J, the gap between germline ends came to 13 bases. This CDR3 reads CASSLEGGSEPLHF. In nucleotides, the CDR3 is TGCGCCAGCAGCTTGGAAGGAGGGAGTGAACCCCTCCACTTT.

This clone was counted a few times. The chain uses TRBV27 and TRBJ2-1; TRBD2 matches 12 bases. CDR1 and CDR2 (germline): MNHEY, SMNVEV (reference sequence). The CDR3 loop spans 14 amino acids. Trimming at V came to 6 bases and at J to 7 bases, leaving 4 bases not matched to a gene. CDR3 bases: TGTGCCAGCAGATCTAGCGGGAGGGTAAATGAGCAGTTCTTC. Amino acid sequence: CASRSSGRVNEQFF.

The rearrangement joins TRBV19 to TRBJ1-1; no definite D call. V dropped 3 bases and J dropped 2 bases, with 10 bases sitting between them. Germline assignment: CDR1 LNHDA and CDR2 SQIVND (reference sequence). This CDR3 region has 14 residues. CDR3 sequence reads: CASSIEEGNTEAFF. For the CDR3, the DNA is TGTGCCAGTAGTATCGAAGAGGGAAACACTGAAGCTTTCTTT.

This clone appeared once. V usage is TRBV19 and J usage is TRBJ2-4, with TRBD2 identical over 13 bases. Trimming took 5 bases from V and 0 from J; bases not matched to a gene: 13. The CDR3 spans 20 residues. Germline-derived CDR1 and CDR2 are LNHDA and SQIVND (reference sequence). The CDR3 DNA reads TGTGCCAGTAGTGGGGGACTAGCGGGAACCAGCACACTAGCCAAAAACATTCAGTACTTC. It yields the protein CASSGGLAGTSTLAKNIQYF.

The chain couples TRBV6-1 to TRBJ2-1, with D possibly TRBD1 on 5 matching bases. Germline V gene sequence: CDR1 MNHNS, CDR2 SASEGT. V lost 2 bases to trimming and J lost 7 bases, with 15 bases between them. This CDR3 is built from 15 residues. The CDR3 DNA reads TGTGCCAGCAGTGAACTCCAGGGCGATGGGAATGAGCAGTTCTTC. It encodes CASSELQGDGNEQFF.

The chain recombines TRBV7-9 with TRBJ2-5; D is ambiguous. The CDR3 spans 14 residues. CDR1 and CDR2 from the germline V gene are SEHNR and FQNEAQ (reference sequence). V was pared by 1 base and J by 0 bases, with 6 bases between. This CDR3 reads CASSLVGYQETQYF. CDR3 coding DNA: TGTGCCAGCAGCTTAGTCGGGTACCAAGAGACCCAGTACTTC.

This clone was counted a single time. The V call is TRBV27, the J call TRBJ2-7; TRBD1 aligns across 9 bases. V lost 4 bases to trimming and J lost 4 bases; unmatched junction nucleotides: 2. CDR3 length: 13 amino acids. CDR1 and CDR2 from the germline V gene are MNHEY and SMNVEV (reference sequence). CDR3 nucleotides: TGTGCCAGCAGTTGGGACAGGGCTTACGAGCAGTACTTC. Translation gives CASSWDRAYEQYF.

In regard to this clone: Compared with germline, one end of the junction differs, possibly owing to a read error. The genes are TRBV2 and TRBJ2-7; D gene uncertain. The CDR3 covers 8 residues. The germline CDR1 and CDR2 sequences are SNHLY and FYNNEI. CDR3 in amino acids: CADSTGSF. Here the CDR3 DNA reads TGTGCCGATTCGACGGGTTCTTTC.

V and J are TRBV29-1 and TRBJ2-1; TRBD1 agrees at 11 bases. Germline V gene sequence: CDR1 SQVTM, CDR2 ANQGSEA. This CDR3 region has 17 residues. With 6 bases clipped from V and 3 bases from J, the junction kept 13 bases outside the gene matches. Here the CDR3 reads CSVGQGATSFVYNEQFF. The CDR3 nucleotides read TGCAGCGTAGGACAGGGGGCTACCTCTTTTGTCTACAATGAGCAGTTCTTC.

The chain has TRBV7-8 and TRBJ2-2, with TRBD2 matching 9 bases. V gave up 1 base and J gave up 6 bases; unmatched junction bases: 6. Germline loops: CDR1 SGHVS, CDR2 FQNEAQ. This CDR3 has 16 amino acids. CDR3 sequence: CASSLGASGTAGELFF. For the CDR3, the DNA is TGTGCCAGCAGCTTAGGTGCTAGCGGGACGGCCGGGGAGCTGTTTTTT.

CDR3 in amino acids: CASINMFPPGQGALSQPQHF. The CDR3 DNA reads as TGTGCCAGCATCAATATGTTCCCTCCGGGACAGGGGGCCTTAAGTCAGCCCCAGCATTTT. J is TRBJ1-5 and V is TRBV21-1; the tabulated D call, TRBD1, remains unverified against the DNA. TRBV21-1 is assigned pseudogene status. The CDR3 is made up of 20 amino acids.

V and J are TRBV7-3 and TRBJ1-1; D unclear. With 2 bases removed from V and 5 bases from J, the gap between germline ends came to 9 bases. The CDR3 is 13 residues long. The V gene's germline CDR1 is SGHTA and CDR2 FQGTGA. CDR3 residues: CASSLYPRTEAFF. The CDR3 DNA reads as TGTGCCAGCAGCTTATACCCACGGACTGAAGCTTTCTTT. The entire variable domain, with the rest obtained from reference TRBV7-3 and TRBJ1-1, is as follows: GAGVSQTPSNKVTEKGKYVELRCDPISGHTALYWYRQSLGQGPEFLIYFQGTGAADDSGLPNDRFFAVRPEGSVSTLKIQRTERGDSAVYLCASSLYPRTEAFFGQGTRLTVV.

CDR3 nucleotide sequence: TGTGCCAGCTCACCTTCAGGGACAGGGGGTTTCGGCTACACCTTC. It is translated as CASSPSGTGGFGYTF. The chain carries TRBV18 and TRBJ1-2, with 11 bases matching TRBD1. The CDR3 loop spans 15 amino acids. V shed 3 bases, J shed 8 bases, and the junction held 8 bases outside the gene matches. In germline, CDR1 is KGHSH, CDR2 LQKENI.

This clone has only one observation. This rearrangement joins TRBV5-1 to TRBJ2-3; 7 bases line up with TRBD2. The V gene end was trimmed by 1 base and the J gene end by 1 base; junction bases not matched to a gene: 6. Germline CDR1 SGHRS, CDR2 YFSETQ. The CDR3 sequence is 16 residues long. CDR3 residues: CASSLWAGDGTDTQYF. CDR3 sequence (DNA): TGCGCCAGCAGCTTGTGGGCGGGAGATGGCACAGATACGCAGTATTTT.

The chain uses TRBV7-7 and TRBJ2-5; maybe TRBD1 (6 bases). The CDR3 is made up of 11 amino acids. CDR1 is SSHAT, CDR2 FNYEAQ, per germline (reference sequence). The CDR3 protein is CATNRAETQYF. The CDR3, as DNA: TGTGCTACGAACAGGGCCGAGACCCAGTACTTC. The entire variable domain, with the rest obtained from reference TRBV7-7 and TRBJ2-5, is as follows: GAGVSQSPRYKVTKRGQDVTLRCDPISSHATLYWYQQALGQGPEFLTYFNYEAQPDKSGLPSDRFSAERPEGSISTLTIQRTEQRDSAMYRCATNRAETQYFGPGTRLLVL.

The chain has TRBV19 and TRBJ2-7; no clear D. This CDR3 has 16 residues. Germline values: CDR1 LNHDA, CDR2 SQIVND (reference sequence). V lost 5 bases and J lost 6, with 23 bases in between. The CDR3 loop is CASSGIPGGLVGEQYF. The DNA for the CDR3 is TGTGCCAGTAGTGGAATCCCGGGTGGTCTCGTCGGCGAGCAGTACTTC. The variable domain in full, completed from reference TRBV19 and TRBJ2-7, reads DGGITQSPKYLFRKEGQNVTLSCEQNLNHDAMYWYRQDPGQGLRLIYYSQIVNDFQKGDIAEGYSVSREKKESFPLTVTSAQKNPTAFYLCASSGIPGGLVGEQYFGPGTRLTVT.

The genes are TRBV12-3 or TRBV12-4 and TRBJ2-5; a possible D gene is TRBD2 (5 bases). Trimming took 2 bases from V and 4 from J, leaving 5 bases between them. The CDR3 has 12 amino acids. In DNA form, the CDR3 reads TGTGCCAGCAGTTTACGGGGAGAGACCCAGTACTTC. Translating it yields CASSLRGETQYF.

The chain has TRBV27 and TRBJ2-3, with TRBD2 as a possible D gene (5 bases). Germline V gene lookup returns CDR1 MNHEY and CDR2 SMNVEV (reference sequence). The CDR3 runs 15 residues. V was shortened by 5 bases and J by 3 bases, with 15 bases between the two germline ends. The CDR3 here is CASSPRSGGTDTQYF. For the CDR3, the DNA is TGTGCCAGCAGTCCCCGGAGCGGTGGGACAGATACGCAGTATTTT.

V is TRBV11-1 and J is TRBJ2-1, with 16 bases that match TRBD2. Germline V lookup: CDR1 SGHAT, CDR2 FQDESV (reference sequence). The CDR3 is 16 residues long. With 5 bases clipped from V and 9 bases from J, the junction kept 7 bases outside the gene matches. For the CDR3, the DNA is TGTGCCAGCAGCCCCGGGACTAGCGGGAGGGGAGGTGAGCAGTTCTTC. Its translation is CASSPGTSGRGGEQFF. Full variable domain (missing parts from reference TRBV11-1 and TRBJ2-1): EAEVAQSPRYKITEKSQAVAFWCDPISGHATLYWYRQILGQGPELLVQFQDESVVDDSQLPKDRFSAERLKGVDSTLKIQPAELGDSAMYLCASSPGTSGRGGEQFFGPGTRLTVL.

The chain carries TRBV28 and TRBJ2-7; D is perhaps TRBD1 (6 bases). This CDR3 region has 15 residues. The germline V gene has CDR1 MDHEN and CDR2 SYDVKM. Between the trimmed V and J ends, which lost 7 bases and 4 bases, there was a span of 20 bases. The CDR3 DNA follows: TGTGCCAGCAACCCACCCTCCGGGACACTATACGAGCAGTACTTC. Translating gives CASNPPSGTLYEQYF.

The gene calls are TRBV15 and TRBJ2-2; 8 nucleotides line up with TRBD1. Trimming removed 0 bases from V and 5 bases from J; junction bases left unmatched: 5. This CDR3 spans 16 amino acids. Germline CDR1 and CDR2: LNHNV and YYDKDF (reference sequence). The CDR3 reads CATSRERDRTTGELFF. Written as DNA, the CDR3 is TGTGCCACCAGCAGAGAGAGGGACAGGACGACCGGGGAGCTGTTTTTT.

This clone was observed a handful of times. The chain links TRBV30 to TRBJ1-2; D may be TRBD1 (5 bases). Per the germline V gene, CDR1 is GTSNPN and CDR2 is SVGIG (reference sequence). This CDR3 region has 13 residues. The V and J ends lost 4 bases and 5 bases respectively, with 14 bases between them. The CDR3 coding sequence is TGTGCCTGGAAGACAGAGCGTCAGTATGGCTACACCTTC. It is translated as CAWKTERQYGYTF.

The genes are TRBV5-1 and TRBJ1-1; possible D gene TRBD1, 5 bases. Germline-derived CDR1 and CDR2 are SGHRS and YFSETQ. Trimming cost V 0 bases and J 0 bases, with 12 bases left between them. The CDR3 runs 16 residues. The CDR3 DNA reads TGCGCCAGCAGCTTGGCCGGGGGACCGATGAACACTGAAGCTTTCTTT. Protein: CASSLAGGPMNTEAFF. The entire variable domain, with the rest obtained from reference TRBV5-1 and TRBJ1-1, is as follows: KAGVTQTPRYLIKTRGQQVTLSCSPISGHRSVSWYQQTPGQGLQFLFEYFSETQRNKGNFPGRFSGRQFSNSRSEMNVSTLELGDSALYLCASSLAGGPMNTEAFFGQGTRLTVV.

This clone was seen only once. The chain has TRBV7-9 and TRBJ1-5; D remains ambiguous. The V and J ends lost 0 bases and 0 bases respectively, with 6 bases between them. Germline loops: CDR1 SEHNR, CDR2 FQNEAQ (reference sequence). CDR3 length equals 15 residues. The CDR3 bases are TGTGCCAGCAGCTTAGCTGACACTAGCAATCAGCCCCAGCATTTT. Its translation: CASSLADTSNQPQHF.

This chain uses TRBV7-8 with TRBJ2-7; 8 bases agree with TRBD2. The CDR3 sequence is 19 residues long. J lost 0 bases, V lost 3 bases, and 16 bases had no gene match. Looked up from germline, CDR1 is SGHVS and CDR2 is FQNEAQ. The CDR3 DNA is TGTGCCAGCAGCTTTACAGCTAGCGTCGGGAGGGGATACTCCTACGAGCAGTACTTC. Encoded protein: CASSFTASVGRGYSYEQYF.

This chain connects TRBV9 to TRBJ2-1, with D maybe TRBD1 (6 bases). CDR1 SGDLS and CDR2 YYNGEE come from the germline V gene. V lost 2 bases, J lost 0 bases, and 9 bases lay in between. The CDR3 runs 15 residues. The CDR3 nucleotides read TGTGCCAGCAGCGTCGGACAGAGCTCCTACAATGAGCAGTTCTTC. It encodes CASSVGQSSYNEQFF.

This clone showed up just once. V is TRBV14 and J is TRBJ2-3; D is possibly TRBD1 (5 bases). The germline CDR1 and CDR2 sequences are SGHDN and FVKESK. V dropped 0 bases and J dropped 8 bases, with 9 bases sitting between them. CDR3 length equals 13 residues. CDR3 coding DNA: TGTGCCAGCAGCCAAGAAAGAAGGGGTACGCAGTATTTT. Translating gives CASSQERRGTQYF.

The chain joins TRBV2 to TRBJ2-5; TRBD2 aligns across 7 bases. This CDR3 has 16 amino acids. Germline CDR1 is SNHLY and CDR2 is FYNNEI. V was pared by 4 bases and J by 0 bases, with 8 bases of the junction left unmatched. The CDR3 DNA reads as TGTGCCAGCAGTGTGAGCCTAGCGGAGTACCAAGAGACCCAGTACTTC. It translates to CASSVSLAEYQETQYF.

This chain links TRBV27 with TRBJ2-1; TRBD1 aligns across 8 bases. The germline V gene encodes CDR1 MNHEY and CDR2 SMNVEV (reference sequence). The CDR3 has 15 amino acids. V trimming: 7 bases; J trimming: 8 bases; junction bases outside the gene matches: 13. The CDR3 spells CASTPDRAVDDEQFF. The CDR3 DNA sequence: TGTGCCAGCACCCCGGACAGGGCGGTGGATGATGAGCAGTTCTTC.

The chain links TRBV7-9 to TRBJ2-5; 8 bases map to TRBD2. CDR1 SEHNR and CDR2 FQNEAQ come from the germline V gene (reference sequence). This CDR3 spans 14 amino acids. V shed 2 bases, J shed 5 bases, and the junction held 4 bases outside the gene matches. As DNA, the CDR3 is TGTGCCAGCAGCTTACGAGCGGGAGCGGAGACCCAGTACTTC. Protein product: CASSLRAGAETQYF.